This TCR beta chain was identified during a study of CD4 T cells in relation to SARS-CoV-2 and coronaviruses. The study, taken as a whole, reports: In around 60% of donors, memory CD4+ clonotypes crossrecognized SARS-CoV-2 and at least one common cold coronavirus spike. No crossreactivity against non-spike viral proteins was tested here. Culture-expanded clones reflect memory recall rather than primary priming during culture.

Naive and memory CD4+ T cell DNA was deep-sequenced without culture. Here immunoSEQ multiplex PCR was the method, and the copy in TCRdb shows in-frame clones only, minus some. The data hold about 64,000 clones, with over 90% observed a single time. Unexposed donor CD4+ T cells date from about 2011-2019, before the COVID-19 pandemic. This CDR3 contains 13 residues. Germline lookup yields CDR1 SGHNT and CDR2 YYREEE (reference sequence). V lost 4 bases, J lost 7 bases, and 5 bases stayed unmatched. This clone was counted a single time. Its specificity is unknown. The sequenced sample was naive CD4+ T cells from PBMCs. The subset denotes: naive CD4+ T cells isolated by negative enrichment. The sequence came from a human donor in good health. The V call is TRBV5-4, the J call TRBJ1-1; 9 bases match TRBD1. CDR3 coding DNA: TGTGCCAGCAGCACCGGGACAGGGTTTGAAGCTTTCTTT. Translating gives CASSTGTGFEAFF.